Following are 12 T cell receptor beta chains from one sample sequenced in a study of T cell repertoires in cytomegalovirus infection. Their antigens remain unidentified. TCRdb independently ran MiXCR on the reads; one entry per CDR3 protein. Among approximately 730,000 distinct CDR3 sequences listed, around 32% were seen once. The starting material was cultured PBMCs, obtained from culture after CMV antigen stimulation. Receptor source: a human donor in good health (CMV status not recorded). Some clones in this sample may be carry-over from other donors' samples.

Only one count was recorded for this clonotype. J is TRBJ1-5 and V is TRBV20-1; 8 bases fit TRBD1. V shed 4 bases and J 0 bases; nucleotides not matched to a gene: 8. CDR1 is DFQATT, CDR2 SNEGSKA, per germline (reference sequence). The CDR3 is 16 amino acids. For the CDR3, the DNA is TGCAGTGCTATAGGACAGGGACATTATAGCAATCAGCCCCAGCATTTT. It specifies CSAIGQGHYSNQPQHF.

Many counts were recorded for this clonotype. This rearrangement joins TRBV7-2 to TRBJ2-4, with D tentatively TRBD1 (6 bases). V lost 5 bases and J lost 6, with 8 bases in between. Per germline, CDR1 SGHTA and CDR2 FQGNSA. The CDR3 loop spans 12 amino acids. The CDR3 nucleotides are TGTGCCAGCAGCGCCAGGGGAAACATTCAGTACTTC. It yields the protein CASSARGNIQYF.

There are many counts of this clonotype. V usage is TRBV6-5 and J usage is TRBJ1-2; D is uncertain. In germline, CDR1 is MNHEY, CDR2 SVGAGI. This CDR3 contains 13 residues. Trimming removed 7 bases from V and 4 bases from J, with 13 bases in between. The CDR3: CASTPRGSYGYTF. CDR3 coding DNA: TGTGCCAGCACCCCACGAGGCAGCTATGGCTACACCTTC.

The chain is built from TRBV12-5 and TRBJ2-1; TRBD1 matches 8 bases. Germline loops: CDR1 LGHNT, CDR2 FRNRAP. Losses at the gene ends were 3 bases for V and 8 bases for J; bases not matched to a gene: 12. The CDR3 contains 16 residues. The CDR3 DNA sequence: TGTGCTAGTGGTTTTCAGGGGGCTCCCTCCACTCATGAGCAGTTCTTC. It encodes CASGFQGAPSTHEQFF. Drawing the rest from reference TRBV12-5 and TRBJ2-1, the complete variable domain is DARVTQTPRHKVTEMGQEVTMRCQPILGHNTVFWYRQTMMQGLELLAYFRNRAPLDDSGMPKDRFSAEMPDATLATLKIQPSEPRDSAVYFCASGFQGAPSTHEQFFGPGTRLTVL.

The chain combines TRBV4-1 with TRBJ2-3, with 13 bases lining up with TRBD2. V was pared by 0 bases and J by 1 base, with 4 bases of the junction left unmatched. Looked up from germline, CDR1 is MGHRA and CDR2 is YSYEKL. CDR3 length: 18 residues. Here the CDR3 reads CASSQDSGLAGGTDTQYF. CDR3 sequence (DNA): TGCGCCAGCAGCCAAGATTCCGGACTAGCGGGGGGCACAGATACGCAGTATTTT.

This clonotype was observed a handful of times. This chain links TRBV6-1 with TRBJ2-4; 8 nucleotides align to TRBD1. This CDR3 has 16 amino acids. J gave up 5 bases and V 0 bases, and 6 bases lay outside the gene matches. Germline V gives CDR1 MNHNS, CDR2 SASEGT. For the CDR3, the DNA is TGTGCCAGCAGTGAAGCGTGGACAGGGTGGGAAAACATTCAGTACTTC. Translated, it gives CASSEAWTGWENIQYF.

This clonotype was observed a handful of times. The CDR3 loop is CASSGSVGRGEQFF. The CDR3, as DNA: TGTGCCAGCAGTGGGTCAGTGGGCCGAGGTGAGCAGTTCTTC. The genes are TRBV2 and TRBJ2-1; D gene unclear. Trimming removed 4 bases at V and 9 bases at J, with 16 bases between. CDR1 SNHLY and CDR2 FYNNEI come from the germline V gene. This CDR3 is 14 amino acids long.

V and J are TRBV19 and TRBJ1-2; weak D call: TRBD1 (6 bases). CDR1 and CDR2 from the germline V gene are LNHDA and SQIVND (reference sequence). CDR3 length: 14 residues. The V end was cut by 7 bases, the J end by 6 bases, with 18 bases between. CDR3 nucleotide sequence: TGTGCCAGTATAAAGAACGCTCAGGGGAATGGCTACACCTTC. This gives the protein CASIKNAQGNGYTF. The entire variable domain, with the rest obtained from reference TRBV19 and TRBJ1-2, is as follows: DGGITQSPKYLFRKEGQNVTLSCEQNLNHDAMYWYRQDPGQGLRLIYYSQIVNDFQKGDIAEGYSVSREKKESFPLTVTSAQKNPTAFYLCASIKNAQGNGYTFGSGTRLTVV.

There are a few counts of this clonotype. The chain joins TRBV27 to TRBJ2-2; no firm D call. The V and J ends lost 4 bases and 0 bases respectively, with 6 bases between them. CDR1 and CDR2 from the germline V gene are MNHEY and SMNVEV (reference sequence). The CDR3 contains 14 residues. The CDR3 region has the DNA TGTGCCAGCAGTTCCGGAACGAACACCGGGGAGCTGTTTTTT. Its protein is CASSSGTNTGELFF.

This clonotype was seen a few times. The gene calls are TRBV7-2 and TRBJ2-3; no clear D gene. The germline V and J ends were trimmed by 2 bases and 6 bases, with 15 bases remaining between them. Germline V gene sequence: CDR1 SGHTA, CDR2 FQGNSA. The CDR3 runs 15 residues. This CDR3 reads CASSLWAANADTQYF. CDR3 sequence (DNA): TGTGCCAGCAGCTTATGGGCGGCTAACGCGGATACGCAGTATTTT.

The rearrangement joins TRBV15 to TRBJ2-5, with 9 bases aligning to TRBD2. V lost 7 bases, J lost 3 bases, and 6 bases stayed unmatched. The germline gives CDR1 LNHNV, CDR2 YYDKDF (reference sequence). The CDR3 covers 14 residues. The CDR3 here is CATTAGGVEETQYF. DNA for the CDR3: TGTGCCACCACGGCGGGAGGGGTGGAAGAGACCCAGTACTTC.

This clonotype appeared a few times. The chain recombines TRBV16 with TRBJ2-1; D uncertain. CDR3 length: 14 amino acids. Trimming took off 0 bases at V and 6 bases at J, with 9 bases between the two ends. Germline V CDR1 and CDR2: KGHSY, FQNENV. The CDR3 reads CASSQSASTNEQFF. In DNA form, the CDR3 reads TGTGCCAGCAGCCAATCGGCTAGTACCAATGAGCAGTTCTTC.